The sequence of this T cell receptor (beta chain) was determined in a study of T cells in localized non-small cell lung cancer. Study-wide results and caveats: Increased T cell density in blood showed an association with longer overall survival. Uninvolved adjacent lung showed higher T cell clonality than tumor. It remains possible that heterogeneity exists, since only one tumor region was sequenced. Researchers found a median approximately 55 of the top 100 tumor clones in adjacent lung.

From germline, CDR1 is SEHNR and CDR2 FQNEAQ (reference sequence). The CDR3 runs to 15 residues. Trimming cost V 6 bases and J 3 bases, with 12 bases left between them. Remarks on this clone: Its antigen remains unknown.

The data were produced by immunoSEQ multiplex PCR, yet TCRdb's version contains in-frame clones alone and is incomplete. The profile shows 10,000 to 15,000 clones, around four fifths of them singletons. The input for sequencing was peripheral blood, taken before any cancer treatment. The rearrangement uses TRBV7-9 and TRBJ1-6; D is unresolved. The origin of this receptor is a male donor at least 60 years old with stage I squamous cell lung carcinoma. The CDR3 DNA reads TGTGCCAGCAGACCACGGACGGACTATAATTCACCCCTCCACTTT. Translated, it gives CASRPRTDYNSPLHF.